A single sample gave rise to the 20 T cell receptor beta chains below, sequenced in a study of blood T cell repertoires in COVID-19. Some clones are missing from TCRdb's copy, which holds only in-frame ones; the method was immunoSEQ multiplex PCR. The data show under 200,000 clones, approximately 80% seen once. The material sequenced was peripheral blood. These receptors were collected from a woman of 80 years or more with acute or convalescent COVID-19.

CDR3 coding DNA: TGTGCCTGGAGCTCGGAGGGGTTAATGAAAAACTCTGGAAACACCATATATTTT. Its translation is CAWSSEGLMKNSGNTIYF. The V and J genes are TRBV30 and TRBJ1-3; tentative D call: TRBD1 (5 bases). CDR1 is GTSNPN and CDR2 is SVGIG in the germline V gene (reference sequence). CDR3 length: 18 residues. With 3 bases removed from V and 0 bases from J, the gap between germline ends came to 21 bases.

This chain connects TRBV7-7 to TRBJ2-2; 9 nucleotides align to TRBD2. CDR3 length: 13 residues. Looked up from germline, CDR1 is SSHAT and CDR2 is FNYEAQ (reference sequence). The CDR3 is CASGSGGPGELFF. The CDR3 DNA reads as TGTGCTAGCGGGAGTGGTGGCCCCGGGGAGCTGTTTTTT.

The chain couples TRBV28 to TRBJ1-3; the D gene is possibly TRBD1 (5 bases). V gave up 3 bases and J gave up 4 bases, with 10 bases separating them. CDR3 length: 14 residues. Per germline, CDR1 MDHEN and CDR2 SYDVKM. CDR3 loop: CASSLGGGGNTIYF. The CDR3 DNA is TGTGCCAGCAGTTTGGGGGGAGGGGGAAACACCATATATTTT.

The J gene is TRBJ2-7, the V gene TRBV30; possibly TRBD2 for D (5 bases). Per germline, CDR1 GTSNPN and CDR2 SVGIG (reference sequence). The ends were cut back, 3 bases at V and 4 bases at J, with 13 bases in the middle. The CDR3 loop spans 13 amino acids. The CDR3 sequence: CAWRPIPGYEQYF. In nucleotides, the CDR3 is TGTGCCTGGAGACCCATCCCGGGGTACGAGCAGTACTTC.

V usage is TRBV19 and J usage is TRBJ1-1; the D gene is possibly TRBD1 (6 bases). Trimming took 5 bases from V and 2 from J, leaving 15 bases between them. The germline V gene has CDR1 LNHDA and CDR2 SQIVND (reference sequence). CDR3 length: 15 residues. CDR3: CASSPWGQKNTEAFF. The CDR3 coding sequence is TGTGCCAGTAGTCCCTGGGGACAAAAAAACACTGAAGCTTTCTTT.

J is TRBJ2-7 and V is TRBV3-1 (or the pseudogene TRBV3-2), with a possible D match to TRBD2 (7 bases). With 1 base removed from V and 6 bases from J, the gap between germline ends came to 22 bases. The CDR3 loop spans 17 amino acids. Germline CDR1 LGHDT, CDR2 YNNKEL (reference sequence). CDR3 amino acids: CASSQVILGGGPFEQYF. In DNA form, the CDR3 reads TGTGCCAGCAGCCAAGTTATCTTAGGGGGAGGGCCTTTCGAGCAGTACTTC.

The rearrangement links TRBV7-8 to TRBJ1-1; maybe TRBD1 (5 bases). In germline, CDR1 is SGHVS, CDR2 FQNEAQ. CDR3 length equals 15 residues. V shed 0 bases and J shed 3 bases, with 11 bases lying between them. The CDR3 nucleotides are TGTGCCAGCAGCTTAGCTCCCCAGGGTTACACTGAAGCTTTCTTT. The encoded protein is CASSLAPQGYTEAFF.

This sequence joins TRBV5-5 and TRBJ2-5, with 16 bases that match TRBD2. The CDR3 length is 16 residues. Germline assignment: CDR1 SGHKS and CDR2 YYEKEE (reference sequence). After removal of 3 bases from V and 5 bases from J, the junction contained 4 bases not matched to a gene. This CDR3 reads CASSSGLAGGLETQYF. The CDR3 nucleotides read TGTGCCAGCAGCTCGGGACTAGCGGGGGGGCTCGAGACCCAGTACTTC.

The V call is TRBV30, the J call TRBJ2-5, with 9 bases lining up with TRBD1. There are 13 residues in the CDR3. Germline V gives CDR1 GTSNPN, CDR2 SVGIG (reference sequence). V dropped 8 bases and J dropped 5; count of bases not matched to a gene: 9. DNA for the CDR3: TGTGCCCAAAGGACAGGGGAATTGGAGACCCAGTACTTC. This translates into CAQRTGELETQYF.

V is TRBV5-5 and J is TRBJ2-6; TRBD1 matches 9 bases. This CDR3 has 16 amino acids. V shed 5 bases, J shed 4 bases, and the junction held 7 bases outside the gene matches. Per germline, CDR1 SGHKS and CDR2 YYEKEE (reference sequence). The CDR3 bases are TGTGCCAGCAGACGGACAGGGGTCTCGGGGGCCAACGTCCTGACTTTC. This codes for CASRRTGVSGANVLTF.

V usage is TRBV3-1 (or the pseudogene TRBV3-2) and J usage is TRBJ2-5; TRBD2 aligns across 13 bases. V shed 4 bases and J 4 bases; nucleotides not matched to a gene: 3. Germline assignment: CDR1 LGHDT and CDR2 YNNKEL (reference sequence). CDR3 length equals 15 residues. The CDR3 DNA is TGTGCCAGCAGCCGGACTAGCGGGGGAGTAGAGACCCAGTACTTC. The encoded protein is CASSRTSGGVETQYF.

DNA of the CDR3: TGTGCCAGTCGTGGACTAGCGGGACAAGGCGGGGAGCTGTTTTTT. It encodes CASRGLAGQGGELFF. The chain joins TRBV19 to TRBJ2-2; the match to TRBD2 covers 12 bases. Unmatched junction bases numbered 8, after V lost 8 bases and J lost 7 bases. Germline CDR1 reads LNHDA; CDR2 reads SQIVND (reference sequence). The CDR3 is made up of 15 amino acids.

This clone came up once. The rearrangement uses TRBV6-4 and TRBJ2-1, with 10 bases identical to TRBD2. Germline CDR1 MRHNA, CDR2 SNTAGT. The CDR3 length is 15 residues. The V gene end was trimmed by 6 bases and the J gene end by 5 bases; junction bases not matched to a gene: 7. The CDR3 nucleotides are TGTGCCAGCAGCTTACTAGCGGGGAATAACAATGAGCAGTTCTTC. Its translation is CASSLLAGNNNEQFF.

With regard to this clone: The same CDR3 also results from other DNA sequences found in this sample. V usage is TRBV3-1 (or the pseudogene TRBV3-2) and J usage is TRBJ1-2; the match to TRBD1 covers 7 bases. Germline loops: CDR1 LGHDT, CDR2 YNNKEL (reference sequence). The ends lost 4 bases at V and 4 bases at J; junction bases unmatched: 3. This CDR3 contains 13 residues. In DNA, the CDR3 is TGTGCCAGCAGCCCCGGGACAGCCTATGGCTACACCTTC. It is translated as CASSPGTAYGYTF.

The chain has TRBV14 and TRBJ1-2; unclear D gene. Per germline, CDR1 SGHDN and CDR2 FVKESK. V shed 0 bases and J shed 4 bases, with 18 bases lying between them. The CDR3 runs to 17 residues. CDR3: CASSQDIPGGGSYGYTF. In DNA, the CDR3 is TGTGCCAGCAGCCAAGACATACCGGGAGGAGGAAGCTATGGCTACACCTTC.

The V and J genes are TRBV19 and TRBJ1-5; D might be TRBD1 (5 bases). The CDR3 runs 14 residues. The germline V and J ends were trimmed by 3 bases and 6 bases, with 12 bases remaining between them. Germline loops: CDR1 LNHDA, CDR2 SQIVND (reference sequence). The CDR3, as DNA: TGTGCCAGTAGTATTCAGGGATCAGGTCAGCCCCAGCATTTT. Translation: CASSIQGSGQPQHF.

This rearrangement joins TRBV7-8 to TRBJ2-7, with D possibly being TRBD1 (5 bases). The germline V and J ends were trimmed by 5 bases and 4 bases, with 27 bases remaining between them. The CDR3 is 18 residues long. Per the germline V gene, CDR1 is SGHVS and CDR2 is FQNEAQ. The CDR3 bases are TGTGCCAGCAGCCAGAATCAGGGAAGGGGTACTCGCCCGTACGAGCAGTACTTC. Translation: CASSQNQGRGTRPYEQYF.

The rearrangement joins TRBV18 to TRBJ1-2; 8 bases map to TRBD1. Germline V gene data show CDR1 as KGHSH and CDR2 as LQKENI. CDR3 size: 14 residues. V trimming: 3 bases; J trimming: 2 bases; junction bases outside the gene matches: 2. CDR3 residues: CASSPGQENYGYTF. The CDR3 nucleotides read TGTGCCAGCTCACCGGGACAGGAGAACTATGGCTACACCTTC.

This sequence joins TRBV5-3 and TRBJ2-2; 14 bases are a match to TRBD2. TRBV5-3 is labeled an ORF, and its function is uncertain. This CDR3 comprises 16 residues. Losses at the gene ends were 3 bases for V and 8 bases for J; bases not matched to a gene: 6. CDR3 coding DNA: TGTGCCAGAAGCTCCGGGACTAGCGGGGGAGCGGGGGAGCTGTTTTTT. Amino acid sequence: CARSSGTSGGAGELFF.

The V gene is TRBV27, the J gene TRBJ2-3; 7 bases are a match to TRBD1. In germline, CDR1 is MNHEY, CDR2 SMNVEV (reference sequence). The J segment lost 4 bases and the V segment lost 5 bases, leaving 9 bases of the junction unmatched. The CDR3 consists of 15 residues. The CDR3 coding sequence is TGTGCCAGCAGTACCCGACAGGGATCACCAGATACGCAGTATTTT. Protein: CASSTRQGSPDTQYF.